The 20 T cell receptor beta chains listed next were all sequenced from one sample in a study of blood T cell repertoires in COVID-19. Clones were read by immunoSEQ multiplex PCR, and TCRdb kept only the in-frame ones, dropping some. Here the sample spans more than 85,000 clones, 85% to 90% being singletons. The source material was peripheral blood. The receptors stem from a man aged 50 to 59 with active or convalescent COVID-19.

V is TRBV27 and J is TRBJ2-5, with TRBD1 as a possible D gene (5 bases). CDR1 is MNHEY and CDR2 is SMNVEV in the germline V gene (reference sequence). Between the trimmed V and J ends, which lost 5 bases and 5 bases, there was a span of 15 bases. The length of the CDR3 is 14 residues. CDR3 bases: TGTGCCAGCAGTCCCAGCAGGGTAGAGGAGACCCAGTACTTC. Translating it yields CASSPSRVEETQYF.

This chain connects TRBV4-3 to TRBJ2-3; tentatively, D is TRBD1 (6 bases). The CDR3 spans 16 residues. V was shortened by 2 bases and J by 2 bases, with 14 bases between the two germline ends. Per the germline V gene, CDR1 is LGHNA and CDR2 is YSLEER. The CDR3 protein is CASSQSRDTFTDTQYF. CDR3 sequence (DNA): TGCGCCAGCAGCCAATCCCGGGACACCTTCACAGATACGCAGTATTTT.

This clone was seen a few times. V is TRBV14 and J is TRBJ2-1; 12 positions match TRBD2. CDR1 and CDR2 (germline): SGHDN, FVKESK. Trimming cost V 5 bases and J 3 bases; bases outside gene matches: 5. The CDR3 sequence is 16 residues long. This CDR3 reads CASSDGLAGIYNEQFF. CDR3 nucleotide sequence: TGTGCCAGCAGCGATGGACTAGCGGGGATCTACAATGAGCAGTTCTTC.

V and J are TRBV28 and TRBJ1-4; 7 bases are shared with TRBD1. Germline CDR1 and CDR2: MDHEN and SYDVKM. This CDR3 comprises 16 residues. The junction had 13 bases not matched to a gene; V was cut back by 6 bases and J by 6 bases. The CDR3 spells CASSRIENRGDEKLFF. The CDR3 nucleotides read TGTGCCAGCAGCCGAATCGAGAACAGGGGAGATGAAAAACTGTTTTTT.

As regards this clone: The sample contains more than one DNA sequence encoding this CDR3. The CDR3 loop is CASSGTGGNQPQHF. The DNA of the CDR3 is TGTGCCAGTAGTGGGACAGGGGGGAATCAGCCCCAGCATTTT. The chain uses TRBV19 and TRBJ1-5; 11 bases are shared with TRBD1. The V and J ends lost 5 bases and 4 bases, in that order; junction bases with no gene match: 1. Looked up from germline, CDR1 is LNHDA and CDR2 is SQIVND (reference sequence). CDR3 length equals 14 residues.

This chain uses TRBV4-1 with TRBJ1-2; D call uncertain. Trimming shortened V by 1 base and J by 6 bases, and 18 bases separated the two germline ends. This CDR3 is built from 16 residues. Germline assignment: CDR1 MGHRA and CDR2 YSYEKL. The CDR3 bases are TGCGCCAGCAGCCAAGTAGTTCCCCTTGGCGGTCATGGCTACACCTTC. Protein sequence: CASSQVVPLGGHGYTF.

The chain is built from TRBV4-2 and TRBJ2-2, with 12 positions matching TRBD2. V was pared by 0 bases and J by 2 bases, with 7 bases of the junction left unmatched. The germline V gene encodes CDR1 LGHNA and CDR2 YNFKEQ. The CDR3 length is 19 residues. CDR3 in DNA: TGTGCCAGCAGCCAAGATGAGACTAGCGGGGGCCCTAACACCGGGGAGCTGTTTTTT. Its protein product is CASSQDETSGGPNTGELFF.

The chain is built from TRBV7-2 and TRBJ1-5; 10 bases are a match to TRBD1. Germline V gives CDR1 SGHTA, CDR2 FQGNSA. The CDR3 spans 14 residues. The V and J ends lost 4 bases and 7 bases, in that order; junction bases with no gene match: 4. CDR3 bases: TGTGCCAGCAGCTCGGGACAGGGGACACAGCCCCAGCATTTT. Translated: CASSSGQGTQPQHF.

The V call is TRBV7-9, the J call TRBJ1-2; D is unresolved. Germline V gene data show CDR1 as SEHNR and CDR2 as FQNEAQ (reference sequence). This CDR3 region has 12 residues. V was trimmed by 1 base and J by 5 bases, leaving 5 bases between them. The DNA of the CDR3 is TGTGCCAGCAGCTTAGGAGGGTATGGCTACACCTTC. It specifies CASSLGGYGYTF.

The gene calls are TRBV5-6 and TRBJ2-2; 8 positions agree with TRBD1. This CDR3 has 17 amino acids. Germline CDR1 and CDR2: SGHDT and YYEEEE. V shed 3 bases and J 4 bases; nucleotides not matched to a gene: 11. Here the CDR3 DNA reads TGTGCCAGCAGCTCCGCCCTCAGGGGGCAGCGCACCGGGGAGCTGTTTTTT. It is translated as CASSSALRGQRTGELFF.

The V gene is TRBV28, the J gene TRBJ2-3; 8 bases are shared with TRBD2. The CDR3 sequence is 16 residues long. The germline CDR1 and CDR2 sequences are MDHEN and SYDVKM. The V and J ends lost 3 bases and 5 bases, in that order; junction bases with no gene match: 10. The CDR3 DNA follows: TGTGCCAGCAGTTTTAGATCGGGGGGGCTGAGAGATACGCAGTATTTT. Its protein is CASSFRSGGLRDTQYF.

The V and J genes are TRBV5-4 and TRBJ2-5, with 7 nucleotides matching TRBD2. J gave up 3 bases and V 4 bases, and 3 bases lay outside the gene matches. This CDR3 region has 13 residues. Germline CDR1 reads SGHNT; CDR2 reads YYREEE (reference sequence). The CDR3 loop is CASSSGGEETQYF. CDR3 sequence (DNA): TGTGCCAGCAGCAGTGGGGGGGAAGAGACCCAGTACTTC.

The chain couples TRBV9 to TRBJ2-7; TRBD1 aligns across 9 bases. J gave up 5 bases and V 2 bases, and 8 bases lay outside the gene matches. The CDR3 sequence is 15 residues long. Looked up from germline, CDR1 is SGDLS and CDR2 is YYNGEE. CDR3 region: CASSVAGTGFHEQYF. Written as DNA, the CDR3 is TGTGCCAGCAGCGTTGCAGGGACAGGGTTTCACGAGCAGTACTTC.

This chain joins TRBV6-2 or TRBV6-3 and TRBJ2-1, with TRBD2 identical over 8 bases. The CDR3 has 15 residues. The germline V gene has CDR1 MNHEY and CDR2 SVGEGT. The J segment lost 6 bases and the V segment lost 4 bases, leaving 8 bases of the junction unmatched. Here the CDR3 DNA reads TGTGCCAGCAGTTTACCCGGGGGGGCGCTCAATGAGCAGTTCTTC. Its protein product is CASSLPGGALNEQFF.

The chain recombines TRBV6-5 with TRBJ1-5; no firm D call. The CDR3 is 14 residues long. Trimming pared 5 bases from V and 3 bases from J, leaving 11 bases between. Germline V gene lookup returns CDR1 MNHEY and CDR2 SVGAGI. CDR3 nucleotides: TGTGCCAGCAGTCATGGCGGGGTCAATCAGCCCCAGCATTTT. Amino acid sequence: CASSHGGVNQPQHF.

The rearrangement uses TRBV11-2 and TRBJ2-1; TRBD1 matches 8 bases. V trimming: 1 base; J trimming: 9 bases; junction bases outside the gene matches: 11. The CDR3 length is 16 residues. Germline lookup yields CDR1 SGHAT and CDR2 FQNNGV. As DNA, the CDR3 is TGTGCCAGCAGCTTAGGTGGACAGGGAGTTCCTACTGAGCAGTTCTTC. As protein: CASSLGGQGVPTEQFF.

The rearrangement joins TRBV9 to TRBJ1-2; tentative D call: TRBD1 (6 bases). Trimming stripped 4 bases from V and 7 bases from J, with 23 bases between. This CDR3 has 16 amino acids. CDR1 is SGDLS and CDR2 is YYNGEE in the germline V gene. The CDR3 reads CASSPSHLTGLRGYTF. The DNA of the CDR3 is TGTGCCAGCAGCCCCTCCCACCTAACAGGGCTCCGTGGCTACACCTTC.

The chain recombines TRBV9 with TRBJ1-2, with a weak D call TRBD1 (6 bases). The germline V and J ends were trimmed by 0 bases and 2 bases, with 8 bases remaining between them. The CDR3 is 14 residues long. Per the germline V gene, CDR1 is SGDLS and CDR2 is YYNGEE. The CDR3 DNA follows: TGTGCCAGCAGCGTAGATCAGGGGAACTATGGCTACACCTTC. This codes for CASSVDQGNYGYTF. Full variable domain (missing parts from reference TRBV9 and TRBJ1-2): DSGVTQTPKHLITATGQRVTLRCSPRSGDLSVYWYQQSLDQGLQFLIQYYNGEERAKGNILERFSAQQFPDLHSELNLSSLELGDSALYFCASSVDQGNYGYTFGSGTRLTVV.

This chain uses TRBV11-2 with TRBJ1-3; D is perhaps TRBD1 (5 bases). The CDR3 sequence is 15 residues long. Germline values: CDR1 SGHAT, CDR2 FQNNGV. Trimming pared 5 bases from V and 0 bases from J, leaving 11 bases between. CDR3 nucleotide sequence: TGTGCCAGCAGCCCCCAGGGATTCTCTGGAAACACCATATATTTT. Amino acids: CASSPQGFSGNTIYF.

DNA of the CDR3: TGCAGCGTTGTGGGACACAGGGATGAGCAGTACGTC. It encodes CSVVGHRDEQYV. J is TRBJ2-7 and V is TRBV29-1; perhaps TRBD1 as D (6 bases). Germline V gene data show CDR1 as SQVTM and CDR2 as ANQGSEA. This CDR3 is built from 12 residues. Trimming pared 4 bases from V and 7 bases from J, leaving 14 bases between.